This TCR beta chain stems from a study of shared clonotypes between healthy human individuals. The CDR3 sequence is 15 residues long. Germline V gives CDR1 MNHEY, CDR2 SVGAGI. Between the trimmed V and J ends, which lost 0 bases and 3 bases, there was a span of 9 bases. This clone was seen only once. Its antigen is still unknown. An even split of each subset's genomic DNA across several immunoSEQ plates was performed. Some clones are missing from TCRdb's copy, which holds only in-frame ones; the method was immunoSEQ multiplex PCR. The sample lists about 2 million clones; roughly 96% were seen once. Whole-study findings and limits: Some naive CD4 clonotypes, 4.5% to 5.5%, turned up in common across four donors. Rarefaction exposed incomplete sorted-subset sequencing despite large depth.

Material: naive CD4+ T cells sorted from blood. The subset was: CD45RA+ positively selected. The origin of this receptor is a man aged 18-30 years in good health. The chain couples TRBV6-5 to TRBJ1-5; no clear D gene. This CDR3 reads CASSYSLDSNQPQHF. CDR3 DNA: TGTGCCAGCAGTTACTCGTTGGATTCCAATCAGCCCCAGCATTTT.